This TCR beta chain was profiled in a study of T cells after yellow fever vaccination. Study observations and caveats: A large majority of primary-vaccination clones showed up again after the booster (roughly 95% CD4, about 90% CD8).

CDR3 length: 14 residues. Trimming cost V 4 bases and J 4 bases; bases outside gene matches: 1. Germline V CDR1 and CDR2: MGHRA, YSYEKL. Note on this clonotype: Antigen unknown.

From the 5' RACE reads, TCRdb called clonotypes with MiXCR, one entry per CDR3 protein. The top ten hold roughly a quarter of the sample, which has about 310,000 distinct CDR3 sequences, roughly 4% seen once. The chain has TRBV4-1 and TRBJ1-3; 10 bases match TRBD1. The TCR originated in a man between 18 and 29 years old who received the YFV17D yellow fever vaccine. The source was PBMCs, collected on the day of the yellow fever booster vaccination. This chain's CDR3 is CASSRTGGGNTIYF. CDR3 in DNA: TGCGCCAGCAGCCGGACAGGGGGGGGAAACACCATATATTTT.